Listed here are 30 T cell receptor beta chains from one sample, sequenced in a study of blood T cells in healthy people across ages. PCR was performed a second time for about 7 to 12 cycles using a sample-barcoded 5' primer and a J-beta primer mix. Each CDR3 protein gets one entry after TCRdb re-called the 5' RACE reads with MiXCR. Among roughly 900,000 distinct CDR3 sequences listed, about 44% were seen once. The sample taken for sequencing was blood. These receptors came from a man aged 30 to 39 in good health.

This clonotype was seen a handful of times. This sequence joins TRBV7-9 and TRBJ2-1; either TRBD1 or TRBD2 may fit D (7 bases each). The length of the CDR3 is 15 residues. CDR1 is SEHNR, CDR2 FQNEAQ, per germline (reference sequence). Between the trimmed V and J ends, which lost 5 bases and 6 bases, there was a span of 17 bases. CDR3 bases: TGTGCCAGCAGCCTACGACAGGGAGGGGTCAATGAGCAGTTCTTC. Translation gives CASSLRQGGVNEQFF.

The chain joins TRBV11-2 to TRBJ2-1, with D tentatively TRBD1 (6 bases). Trimming left V 0 bases short and J 0 bases short, with 12 bases between. The germline V gene has CDR1 SGHAT and CDR2 FQNNGV. This CDR3 has 17 amino acids. CDR3 sequence: CASSLDRGRGSYNEQFF. The CDR3 bases are TGTGCCAGCAGCTTAGATCGGGGCAGGGGCTCCTACAATGAGCAGTTCTTC.

About this clonotype: The germline gene is not matched at one end of the junction; a read error may be the cause. This chain connects TRBV3-1 to TRBJ2-1, with 9 positions matching TRBD2. CDR3 size: 17 residues. Germline V gene data show CDR1 as LGHDT and CDR2 as YNNKEL (reference sequence). The CDR3, as DNA: TGTGCCAGCAGTCAAGGCAGCGGGGGGTACTCCTACAATGAGCAGTTCTTC. Translation gives CASSQGSGGYSYNEQFF.

The chain recombines TRBV7-3 with TRBJ2-1; 10 nucleotides match TRBD2. Trimming removed 2 bases from V and 4 bases from J; junction bases left unmatched: 5. CDR1 and CDR2 (germline): SGHTA, FQGTGA. This CDR3 comprises 16 residues. The CDR3 region has the DNA TGTGCCAGCAGCTTAGCCACTAGCGGGGTTTACAATGAGCAGTTCTTC. This translates into CASSLATSGVYNEQFF.

The gene calls are TRBV7-2 and TRBJ2-7, with D maybe TRBD2 (6 bases). Germline CDR1 reads SGHTA; CDR2 reads FQGNSA. This CDR3 has 13 amino acids. Trimming shortened V by 7 bases and J by 3 bases, and 13 bases separated the two germline ends. CDR3 in DNA: TGTGCCAGCACCCGATCGGAGGGCTACGAGCAGTACTTC. Its translation is CASTRSEGYEQYF.

There are a few counts of this clonotype. The chain uses TRBV6-6 and TRBJ2-3; the match to TRBD1 covers 11 bases. This CDR3 is 15 amino acids long. The germline gives CDR1 MNHNY, CDR2 SVGAGI (reference sequence). The V segment lost 5 bases and the J segment 4 bases; nucleotides outside the gene matches: 5. The CDR3 region has the DNA TGTGCCAGCAGTCTGAGGACAGGGGGCGCAGATACGCAGTATTTT. This encodes CASSLRTGGADTQYF.

The sample holds a few counts of this clonotype. CDR3 loop: CASTSLTDTQYF. The CDR3 region has the DNA TGTGCCAGCACTTCCCTGACAGATACGCAGTATTTT. J is TRBJ2-3 and V is TRBV27; D call uncertain. The length of the CDR3 is 12 residues. The V end lost 7 bases, the J end lost 3 bases, and 8 bases lay between the germline ends. Germline V CDR1 and CDR2: MNHEY, SMNVEV (reference sequence).

This chain joins TRBV7-2 and TRBJ2-1; 7 bases match TRBD2. Germline CDR1 reads SGHTA; CDR2 reads FQGNSA. V trimming: 6 bases; J trimming: 9 bases; junction bases outside the gene matches: 11. CDR3 length equals 14 residues. This chain's CDR3 is CASRPGTTVGEQFF. The CDR3 region has the DNA TGTGCCAGCAGACCTGGGACTACTGTCGGTGAGCAGTTCTTC.

The chain uses TRBV6-5 and TRBJ2-7; TRBD1 matches 8 bases. V was pared by 3 bases and J by 1 base, with 2 bases of the junction left unmatched. The germline V gene has CDR1 MNHEY and CDR2 SVGAGI. The CDR3 spans 14 residues. In DNA, the CDR3 is TGTGCCAGCAGTTATCGGGACAGGTCCTACGAGCAGTACTTC. It is translated as CASSYRDRSYEQYF.

The gene calls are TRBV7-9 and TRBJ2-5; D may be TRBD1 (6 bases). The CDR3 sequence is 18 residues long. V was shortened by 4 bases and J by 11 bases, with 32 bases between the two germline ends. The germline gives CDR1 SEHNR, CDR2 FQNEAQ (reference sequence). The DNA for the CDR3 is TGTGCCAGCAGCTCGATAGCCCGCCCCCGCAGGGGAGTGTATGAGCAGTACTTC. This translates into CASSSIARPRRGVYEQYF.

The V gene is TRBV6-5, the J gene TRBJ2-3, with 10 bases identical to TRBD2. Trimming removed 6 bases from V and 0 bases from J; junction bases left unmatched: 6. CDR3 length: 16 amino acids. CDR1 and CDR2 (germline): MNHEY, SVGAGI. CDR3 coding DNA: TGTGCCAGCAGACTCAATAGCGGGAGGAGCACAGATACGCAGTATTTT. This encodes CASRLNSGRSTDTQYF.

The chain carries TRBV6-2 or TRBV6-3 and TRBJ2-3, with 9 bases aligning to TRBD2. V gave up 8 bases and J gave up 2 bases; unmatched junction bases: 5. Germline values: CDR1 MNHEY, CDR2 SVGEGT. The CDR3 spans 14 residues. CDR3 in amino acids: CASYGTSYTDTQYF. The CDR3 DNA follows: TGTGCCAGCTACGGGACTAGCTACACAGATACGCAGTATTTT.

This clonotype was detected a few times. The J gene is TRBJ2-1, the V gene TRBV4-2, with a weak D call TRBD1 (5 bases). Germline V gene data show CDR1 as LGHNA and CDR2 as YNFKEQ. This CDR3 is 17 amino acids long. Trimming cost V 6 bases and J 0 bases, with 18 bases left between them. The CDR3 loop is CASRTDTGLTSYNEQFF. The CDR3 bases are TGTGCCAGCAGGACCGACACAGGTCTAACCTCCTACAATGAGCAGTTCTTC.

The V gene is TRBV20-1, the J gene TRBJ2-1; 9 positions agree with TRBD2. The J segment lost 13 bases and the V segment lost 0 bases, leaving 10 bases of the junction unmatched. The CDR3 is made up of 14 amino acids. Germline V gene lookup returns CDR1 DFQATT and CDR2 SNEGSKA (reference sequence). CDR3 DNA: TGCAGTGCTAGAGATCCTAGCGGGGCCCTTGTCCAGTTCTTC. As protein: CSARDPSGALVQFF.

Note on this clonotype: Compared with germline, one end of the junction differs, possibly owing to a read error. This chain links TRBV6-4 with TRBJ2-1; 12 nucleotides agree with TRBD1. Germline V CDR1 and CDR2: MRHNA, SNTAGT. The CDR3 totals 14 residues. CDR3 DNA: TGTGCCAGTAGTGCCGGGACAGGGGGCAATGGGCAGTTCTTC. Translating gives CASSAGTGGNGQFF.

This chain connects TRBV20-1 to TRBJ2-2; tentatively, D is TRBD2 (6 bases). The V end was cut by 3 bases, the J end by 4 bases, with 15 bases between. The CDR3 consists of 15 residues. Germline lookup yields CDR1 DFQATT and CDR2 SNEGSKA (reference sequence). The CDR3 nucleotides read TGCAGTGCTAGGACCAGGGACTGGGGCACCGGGGAGCTGTTTTTT. Its protein product is CSARTRDWGTGELFF.

This chain joins TRBV20-1 and TRBJ1-2; D remains unclear. The CDR3 totals 12 residues. Trimming left V 6 bases short and J 4 bases short, with 12 bases between. In germline, CDR1 is DFQATT, CDR2 SNEGSKA (reference sequence). Here the CDR3 reads CSAKTPTYGYTF. The CDR3 DNA is TGCAGTGCCAAGACTCCTACCTATGGCTACACCTTC.

Remarks on this clonotype: The junction differs from germline at one of its ends, possibly a read error. The chain uses TRBV20-1 and TRBJ2-3, with a possible D match to TRBD2 (6 bases). Germline V gene data show CDR1 as DFQATT and CDR2 as SNEGSKA (reference sequence). This CDR3 has 12 amino acids. This CDR3 is CSAAGSTDTRYF. In nucleotides, the CDR3 is TGCAGTGCCGCCGGGAGCACAGATACGCGGTATTTT.

This clonotype was seen once. The chain combines TRBV30 with TRBJ2-1; 9 bases are a match to TRBD1. CDR3 size: 15 residues. Germline V gives CDR1 GTSNPN, CDR2 SVGIG (reference sequence). After removal of 3 bases from V and 6 bases from J, the junction contained 9 bases not matched to a gene. CDR3 protein: CAWSGTGGGFNEQFF. CDR3 in DNA: TGTGCCTGGAGCGGAACAGGGGGCGGATTCAATGAGCAGTTCTTC.

This clonotype was detected ten times or more. The gene calls are TRBV7-2 and TRBJ1-4; perhaps TRBD1 as D (5 bases). The V gene's germline CDR1 is SGHTA and CDR2 FQGNSA. V lost 3 bases, J lost 8 bases, and 7 bases lay in between. The CDR3 totals 12 residues. CDR3 amino acids: CASSFEGEKLFF. CDR3 in DNA: TGTGCCAGCAGCTTCGAGGGGGAAAAACTGTTTTTT.

The chain couples TRBV5-1 to TRBJ2-7; D is possibly TRBD1 (6 bases). The CDR3 has 15 amino acids. V dropped 3 bases and J dropped 3 bases, with 16 bases sitting between them. Per germline, CDR1 SGHRS and CDR2 YFSETQ. In nucleotides, the CDR3 is TGCGCCAGCAGCTGGGACACAGGGTTAGACTACGAGCAGTACTTC. It is translated as CASSWDTGLDYEQYF.

The genes are TRBV6-4 and TRBJ2-2, with TRBD1 matching 8 bases. Germline V gene lookup returns CDR1 MRHNA and CDR2 SNTAGT. V lost 4 bases and J lost 3; bases outside the gene matches: 1. This CDR3 contains 14 residues. The CDR3 region has the DNA TGTGCCAGCAGTGCACAGGGGGACACCGGGGAGCTGTTTTTT. Translated: CASSAQGDTGELFF.

The genes are TRBV28 and TRBJ2-1; D not resolved. There are 14 residues in the CDR3. V was shortened by 3 bases and J by 4 bases, with 10 bases between the two germline ends. Germline V gene data show CDR1 as MDHEN and CDR2 as SYDVKM. CDR3 sequence (DNA): TGTGCCAGCAGTTTCGGTGGCAGATACAATGAGCAGTTCTTC. Translating gives CASSFGGRYNEQFF.

The CDR3: CASSLSSGVTEAFF. The CDR3 region has the DNA TGTGCCAGCAGTTTAAGCTCAGGGGTCACTGAAGCTTTCTTT. The V call is TRBV6-1, the J call TRBJ1-1, with TRBD1 as a possible D gene (6 bases). With 5 bases removed from V and 4 bases from J, the gap between germline ends came to 14 bases. Germline values: CDR1 MNHNS, CDR2 SASEGT. This CDR3 has 14 residues.

In this sample, this clonotype turned up a few times. CDR3 sequence: CSARDSRANTEAFF. As DNA, the CDR3 is TGCAGTGCTAGAGATAGTCGAGCGAACACTGAAGCTTTCTTT. The rearrangement uses TRBV20-1 and TRBJ1-1; D not resolved. Germline V gives CDR1 DFQATT, CDR2 SNEGSKA (reference sequence). V lost 0 bases and J 1 base, leaving 9 bases between the germline ends. The CDR3 sequence is 14 residues long.

This clonotype was observed a few times. The genes are TRBV7-2 and TRBJ2-3; 7 nucleotides line up with TRBD2. Germline values: CDR1 SGHTA, CDR2 FQGNSA. The CDR3 totals 13 residues. The V gene end was trimmed by 5 bases and the J gene end by 14 bases; junction bases not matched to a gene: 13. DNA of the CDR3: TGTGCCAGCAGCCGCACCCGGACTAGTTCACGGTATTTT. This encodes CASSRTRTSSRYF.

This clonotype is a singleton in its sample. The chain links TRBV10-3 to TRBJ2-3, with TRBD2 matching 12 bases. V was clipped by 5 bases and J by 5 bases; unmatched bases: 5. The CDR3 covers 15 residues. Germline loops: CDR1 ENHRY, CDR2 SYGVKD. The CDR3 DNA is TGTGCCATCAGTCCTAGCGGGGGGGCGGGAGATACGCAGTATTTT. Translating gives CAISPSGGAGDTQYF.

This clonotype was observed a handful of times. V gene TRBV10-3 combines with J gene TRBJ1-5; 7 bases match TRBD1. Germline V gene sequence: CDR1 ENHRY, CDR2 SYGVKD. Trimming removed 3 bases from V and 2 bases from J; junction bases left unmatched: 1. The CDR3 is 14 amino acids. The CDR3 sequence is CAISEQGRNQPQHF. CDR3 DNA sequence: TGTGCCATCAGTGAACAGGGGCGCAATCAGCCCCAGCATTTT.

This chain's CDR3 is CASTDGTGKYF. In nucleotides, the CDR3 is TGTGCCAGCACCGACGGGACAGGCAAGTATTTT. The chain has TRBV2 and TRBJ2-3; 8 positions agree with TRBD1. Germline loops: CDR1 SNHLY, CDR2 FYNNEI. V trimming: 7 bases; J trimming: 13 bases; junction bases outside the gene matches: 7. CDR3 length equals 11 residues.

Only one count was recorded for this clonotype. This rearrangement joins TRBV6-1 to TRBJ1-2; the D is unclear. CDR3 size: 12 residues. Trimming cost V 1 base and J 7 bases, with 7 bases left between them. Germline lookup yields CDR1 MNHNS and CDR2 SASEGT. The CDR3 region is CASSEVGSGYTF. In DNA form, the CDR3 reads TGTGCCAGCAGTGAAGTGGGGTCTGGCTACACCTTC.